A single sample gave rise to the 10 T cell receptor beta chains below, sequenced in a study of T cell clones after liver transplantation. Clones were sequenced by immunoSEQ multiplex PCR, and TCRdb holds only the in-frame ones, with some missing. Among around 51,000 clones listed, about 86% were seen once. The sample was CD8+ T cells from blood, taken 12 months after liver transplant. These receptors were collected from a human patient who received a liver transplant. The graft donor may have given rise to some T cells.

This clone was recorded a few times. V is TRBV5-6 and J is TRBJ1-2, with D tentatively TRBD1 (6 bases). From germline, CDR1 is SGHDT and CDR2 YYEEEE. V dropped 1 base and J dropped 3 bases, with 16 bases sitting between them. The CDR3 contains 16 residues. CDR3 in DNA: TGTGCCAGCAGCTTGTGGGGGCGGGGAGTCGACTATGGCTACACCTTC. Amino acids: CASSLWGRGVDYGYTF.

V gene TRBV28 combines with J gene TRBJ2-5, with 8 bases fitting TRBD1. The CDR3 runs 18 residues. Looked up from germline, CDR1 is MDHEN and CDR2 is SYDVKM. V lost 2 bases to trimming and J lost 2 bases; unmatched junction nucleotides: 13. The CDR3 here is CASSLPGDTGGRQETQYF. In DNA, the CDR3 is TGTGCCAGCAGTTTACCCGGGGATACAGGGGGTCGGCAAGAGACCCAGTACTTC.

This chain joins TRBV4-3 and TRBJ1-1, with 7 bases identical to TRBD1. CDR1 is LGHNA, CDR2 YSLEER, per germline. V lost 1 base to trimming and J lost 5 bases; unmatched junction nucleotides: 4. This CDR3 contains 14 residues. CDR3 in amino acids: CASSQGQGGTEAFF. DNA of the CDR3: TGCGCCAGCAGCCAAGGACAGGGTGGTACTGAAGCTTTCTTT.

The chain links TRBV2 to TRBJ1-2; possible D gene TRBD1, 5 bases. Per the germline V gene, CDR1 is SNHLY and CDR2 is FYNNEI. Trimming cost V 1 base and J 2 bases, with 8 bases left between them. There are 14 residues in the CDR3. CDR3 coding DNA: TGTGCCAGCAGTGAAGGGACAAGAAACTATGGCTACACCTTC. Its translation: CASSEGTRNYGYTF.

The V and J genes are TRBV7-6 and TRBJ1-1; no definite D call. This CDR3 contains 14 residues. Germline-derived CDR1 and CDR2 are SGHVS and FNYEAQ. Deletions cut 5 bases from V and 3 bases from J, with 13 bases between. The CDR3 coding sequence is TGTGCCAGCAGCCTTGGGGAAGAAGACACTGAAGCTTTCTTT. Its protein product is CASSLGEEDTEAFF.

CDR3 coding DNA: TGTGCCAGCAGCTGGGAGAATGAGCAGTTCTTC. Encoded protein: CASSWENEQFF. The rearrangement uses TRBV5-4 and TRBJ2-1, with D possibly TRBD2 on 5 matching bases. The CDR3 extends over 11 amino acids. The germline CDR1 and CDR2 sequences are SGHNT and YYREEE (reference sequence). V was trimmed by 3 bases and J by 7 bases, leaving 5 bases between them. The full variable domain, rest sourced from reference TRBV5-4 and TRBJ2-1, is ETGVTQSPTHLIKTRGQQVTLRCSSQSGHNTVSWYQQALGQGPQFIFQYYREEENGRGNFPPRFSGLQFPNYSSELNVNALELDDSALYLCASSWENEQFFGPGTRLTVL.

The chain combines TRBV5-1 with TRBJ2-5; D may be TRBD2 (5 bases). The J call is doubtful: the DNA matches TRBJ2-7 better. Looked up from germline, CDR1 is SGHRS and CDR2 is YFSETQ. This CDR3 region has 15 residues. The CDR3 DNA reads TGCGCCAGCAGTTTTGGCGGGTCGAAGAACTACGAGCAGTACTTC. Amino acids: CASSFGGSKNYEQYF.

The chain combines TRBV12-5 with TRBJ2-7; possible D gene TRBD1, 6 bases. Trimming pared 6 bases from V and 2 bases from J, leaving 11 bases between. Germline V gene sequence: CDR1 LGHNT, CDR2 FRNRAP. CDR3 size: 13 residues. DNA of the CDR3: TGTGCTAGTGGCCGGGACATCACCTACGAGCAGTACTTC. Amino acids: CASGRDITYEQYF. Based on the CDR3 plus reference TRBV12-5 and TRBJ2-7, the full variable domain is DARVTQTPRHKVTEMGQEVTMRCQPILGHNTVFWYRQTMMQGLELLAYFRNRAPLDDSGMPKDRFSAEMPDATLATLKIQPSEPRDSAVYFCASGRDITYEQYFGPGTRLTVT.

This chain joins TRBV7-9 and TRBJ2-1; 8 nucleotides agree with TRBD1. The CDR3 spans 15 residues. Germline V gene sequence: CDR1 SEHNR, CDR2 FQNEAQ (reference sequence). V shed 1 base and J 7 bases; nucleotides not matched to a gene: 6. CDR3 protein: CASSLVQGAFNEQFF. The CDR3 DNA follows: TGTGCCAGCAGCTTAGTGCAGGGGGCCTTTAATGAGCAGTTCTTC. Supplemented by reference TRBV7-9 and TRBJ2-1, the full variable domain reads DTGVSQNPRHKITKRGQNVTFRCDPISEHNRLYWYRQTLGQGPEFLTYFQNEAQLEKSRLLSDRFSAERPKGSFSTLEIQRTEQGDSAMYLCASSLVQGAFNEQFFGPGTRLTVL.

This clone was counted only a few times. V usage is TRBV10-3 and J usage is TRBJ2-7; 7 positions agree with TRBD2. The CDR3 has 15 residues. V was pared by 10 bases and J by 5 bases, with 17 bases of the junction left unmatched. The germline V gene encodes CDR1 ENHRY and CDR2 SYGVKD. CDR3 amino acids: CATSPGQGGVNEQYF. The DNA for the CDR3 is TGTGCCACTTCCCCAGGGCAGGGAGGGGTCAACGAGCAGTACTTC.